The source of this T cell receptor (beta chain) is a study of shared clonotypes between healthy human individuals. V was cut by 1 base and J by 2 bases, with 10 bases left in between. This CDR3 region has 15 residues. Germline assignment: CDR1 SNHLY and CDR2 FYNNEI. Points on this clone: Its target is not known. In the same sample, other DNA sequences code for this CDR3.

TCRdb keeps only in-frame clones here, not all; method: immunoSEQ multiplex PCR. The top ten hold over 1.5% of the sample, which has about 2.1 million clones, 93% seen once. Points from the study as a whole: The represented genetic and exposure-history diversity was limited by the small number of donors. Among the subsets, naive ones generally showed larger estimated richness than memory ones.

Naive CD8 cells, CD45RO-negative and positively selected for CCR7, excluded terminally differentiated effector memory CD45RA+ cells. All donors were healthy HIV-negative adults lacking recent acute infections or vaccinations. Sequencing was done on a sample of naive CD8+ T cells from PBMCs. This TCR was recovered from a man aged 18 to 30 in good health. Some clones in this sample may be carry-over from other donors' samples. The chain carries TRBV2 and TRBJ2-3; D is uncertain. CDR3 nucleotides: TGTGCCAGCAGTGAAGGGACGGCCTCCACAGATACGCAGTATTTT. This translates into CASSEGTASTDTQYF. Full variable domain (outside the CDR3, taken from reference TRBV2 and TRBJ2-3): EPEVTQTPSHQVTQMGQEVILRCVPISNHLYFYWYRQILGQKVEFLVSFYNNEISEKSEIFDDQFSVERPDGSNFTLKIRSTKLEDSAMYFCASSEGTASTDTQYFGPGTRLTVL.